Described below is a single T cell receptor beta chain sequence and its context. Losses at the gene ends were 1 base for V and 3 bases for J; bases not matched to a gene: 17. CDR1 and CDR2 from the germline V gene are LGHNA and YNFKEQ. The length of the CDR3 is 19 residues. This specimen belongs to a study of blood T cell repertoires in COVID-19. Profiling relied on immunoSEQ multiplex PCR, and the TCRdb table lists in-frame clones only, not all of them. The data show 270,000 or so clones, 80% to 85% seen once. The source material was PBMCs or T cells enriched from blood (not recorded which). This clonotype originated in a man aged 45-65 years who had recovered from COVID-19. The rearrangement uses TRBV4-2 and TRBJ2-7, with TRBD2 matching 8 bases. CDR3 in amino acids: CASSQGAGRVAGILYEQYF. Written as DNA, the CDR3 is TGTGCCAGCAGCCAAGGGGCGGGGAGGGTAGCGGGAATACTCTACGAGCAGTACTTC.